The T cell receptor beta chain described here comes from a study of STAT5B mutations in CD4+ large granular lymphocyte leukemia (dated by TCRdb to about 2022). Some background on the complete study: Among the healthy controls, the CDR3 'QG' motif was associated with a particular HLA allele. The study compared the TCRbeta repertoires of patients with CD4+ T-cell large granular lymphocyte leukemia against the TCRbeta repertoires of healthy blood donors. Flow cytometry on FACSCanto II or FACSVerse confirmed that purified fractions exceeded 95% purity among lymphocytes. Paper-wide results and their limitations: Greater clonality appeared to be present in CD4-sorted patient repertoires than in healthy CD4+ repertoires, and the difference was retained after the putative leukemic clones were removed. The main leukemic clonotypes were found to be private to each patient, although about a quarter of the main leukemic clonotypes were detected at low frequency in the non-leukemic repertoires of other patients. Data were not HLA-matched; higher clonality in CD4+ versus CD8+ T-LGLL could reflect the relatively small sample size. TRBV06-family usage was enriched among the top patient clones (8/27) compared with healthy controls (2/35).

The healthy control group was made up of roughly 39 blood donors, and the Finnish Red Cross blood service supplied their buffy coats. All TCR-sequenced material derived from peripheral blood: patient blood samples and healthy donor buffy coats. Peripheral blood mononuclear cells were isolated by Ficoll-Hypaque gradient centrifugation. For the healthy controls, CD4+ cells were obtained from buffy coats by magnetic purification. The Gentra Puregene Cell and Tissue kit was used for genomic DNA extraction, and quantification was performed on a Qubit 2.0 fluorometer. The immunoSEQ assay at survey resolution was applied to genomic DNA for sequencing of TCRbeta rearrangements. The authors' pipeline ran thus. In the TCR sequencing data, the lowest productive clonotype frequency that could be detected was 2.59 x 10-5. Analyses included only productive TCRbeta rearrangements, meaning complete and in-frame sequences. The clonality of each sample was calculated as Simpson clonality in the immunoSEQ Analyzer version 3.0. Clones were grouped by frequency into very rare, small, medium, large (1-20%) or hyperexpanded (>20%) categories. OLGA 1.2.3 estimated generation probabilities, VDJtools produced V-gene circos plots, VDJdb was queried for specificities, and GLIPH identified CDR3 motifs. In its TCRdb copy, this immuneACCESS table keeps in-frame sequences only and misses some clones. Where compared with another copy, unresolved V genes explain less than half of these, and the others have no known cause. That table is the source of V, J and clone size, and D and trimming were worked out from the DNA. This sample gives 30,000 or so clones in total; roughly 84% of them show up just once. Of the sample, under 2.5% falls within the top ten clones.

Between the V and J ends, shortened by 0 bases and 6 bases respectively, the junction contains 15 bases. The CDR3 goes from the cysteine to the phenylalanine over 15 residues. Of the read, only the CDR3 DNA is kept; its 45 bases are in frame from base 1. Based on the germline V gene, the CDR1 and CDR2 sequences are SGHRS and YFSETQ. Points on this clone: What this receptor recognizes is not known. Base qualities are not at hand, and no much larger clone is one base apart.

The source of this sequence is a human donor in good health. The sample was CD4+ T cells from blood buffy coats. The chain was built from TRBV5-1 and TRBJ2-5, with the D gene not confidently named. The nucleotide sequence is TGCGCCAGCAGCTTGGCCCTTACAGTGCCAAAGACCCAGTACTTC. Its translation reads: CASSLALTVPKTQYF.